A single sample gave rise to the 25 T cell receptor beta chains below, sequenced in a study of T-cell reconstitution after alpha-beta-depleted transplantation in children. The library targeted TCRbeta and was prepared with unique molecular identifiers. Via MiXCR, TCRdb re-called the PCR reads, giving one row per CDR3 protein. The sample yields 780,000 or so distinct CDR3 sequences, 16% seen once. The specimen comprised PBMCs, mostly from graft donor cells, sampled 360 days after TCRalphabeta/CD19-depleted stem cell transplant. Receptors were obtained from a male patient between 10 and 17 years old who had a stem cell transplant for acute lymphoblastic leukemia, so the T cells may come from the graft donor.

There are a few counts of this clonotype. This rearrangement joins TRBV12-3 or TRBV12-4 to TRBJ2-1; 14 bases agree with TRBD2. The CDR3 is 19 amino acids. Unmatched junction bases numbered 10, after V lost 6 bases and J lost 0 bases. The CDR3: CASRTSGTSGGSSYNEQFF. The CDR3 region has the DNA TGTGCCAGCAGGACTTCCGGGACTAGCGGGGGCAGCTCCTACAATGAGCAGTTCTTC.

This clonotype was seen more than once but under ten times. The chain employs TRBV20-1 and TRBJ1-1, with D unclear. The germline V and J ends were trimmed by 6 bases and 7 bases, with 27 bases remaining between them. The CDR3 sequence is 16 residues long. Germline V CDR1 and CDR2: DFQATT, SNEGSKA (reference sequence). The CDR3 loop is CSAPRVGPWGGIEAFF. The CDR3, as DNA: TGCAGTGCCCCGAGGGTCGGACCCTGGGGAGGAATTGAAGCTTTCTTT.

The V gene is TRBV10-3, the J gene TRBJ2-2; D gene unclear. CDR3 length: 14 amino acids. Germline CDR1 ENHRY, CDR2 SYGVKD. V dropped 4 bases and J dropped 1 base, with 7 bases sitting between them. CDR3 in amino acids: CAISAPENTGELFF. For the CDR3, the DNA is TGTGCCATCAGTGCGCCGGAGAACACCGGGGAGCTGTTTTTT.

This clonotype was seen only a few times. This sequence joins TRBV7-3 and TRBJ2-2; 7 nucleotides line up with TRBD1. Germline CDR1 is SGHTA and CDR2 is FQGTGA. The CDR3 loop spans 16 amino acids. The ends lost 2 bases at V and 5 bases at J; junction bases unmatched: 8. In nucleotides, the CDR3 is TGTGCCAGCAGCTTAGTTCTGACAGGGCGGACCGGGGAGCTGTTTTTT. It is translated as CASSLVLTGRTGELFF.

This clonotype was counted many times. V and J are TRBV5-1 and TRBJ2-7; 11 bases are a match to TRBD2. Germline values: CDR1 SGHRS, CDR2 YFSETQ. This CDR3 has 15 residues. The V gene end was trimmed by 4 bases and the J gene end by 7 bases; junction bases not matched to a gene: 10. This chain's CDR3 is CASSPAGTSGREQYF. CDR3 bases: TGCGCCAGCAGCCCGGCGGGGACTAGCGGTCGAGAGCAGTACTTC. The variable domain in full, completed from reference TRBV5-1 and TRBJ2-7, reads KAGVTQTPRYLIKTRGQQVTLSCSPISGHRSVSWYQQTPGQGLQFLFEYFSETQRNKGNFPGRFSGRQFSNSRSEMNVSTLELGDSALYLCASSPAGTSGREQYFGPGTRLTVT.

The chain combines TRBV5-1 with TRBJ2-5, with D possibly being TRBD2 (6 bases). This CDR3 is 13 amino acids long. Per germline, CDR1 SGHRS and CDR2 YFSETQ. V lost 5 bases and J 0 bases, leaving 8 bases between the germline ends. The CDR3 loop is CASRDYNQETQYF. The CDR3 nucleotides are TGCGCCAGCAGGGACTATAACCAAGAGACCCAGTACTTC.

The chain recombines TRBV20-1 with TRBJ1-1; D remains ambiguous. CDR1 is DFQATT and CDR2 is SNEGSKA in the germline V gene (reference sequence). The CDR3 runs to 14 residues. V was clipped by 5 bases and J by 0 bases, with 13 bases between them. The CDR3: CSAQRTALNTEAFF. CDR3 nucleotide sequence: TGCAGTGCTCAGAGGACGGCCTTGAACACTGAAGCTTTCTTT.

This clonotype has a handful of counts. This sequence joins TRBV15 and TRBJ2-7, with 7 bases aligning to TRBD2. V lost 1 base, J lost 2 bases, and 8 bases stayed unmatched. CDR1 is LNHNV and CDR2 is YYDKDF in the germline V gene (reference sequence). CDR3 length: 16 amino acids. CDR3 amino acids: CATSRVSGEPPYEQYF. CDR3 sequence (DNA): TGTGCCACCAGCAGAGTGAGCGGGGAGCCTCCCTACGAGCAGTACTTC.

The rearrangement joins TRBV4-1 to TRBJ2-7; 9 bases map to TRBD2. The CDR3 has 15 amino acids. The germline CDR1 and CDR2 sequences are MGHRA and YSYEKL. V dropped 5 bases and J dropped 3; count of bases not matched to a gene: 8. The CDR3 DNA follows: TGCGCCAGCAGCAGGGTGACTAGCGGTGACTACGAGCAGTACTTC. Translation: CASSRVTSGDYEQYF.

This clonotype was seen only a few times. V is TRBV2 and J is TRBJ2-7; D is possibly TRBD1 (6 bases). The CDR3 length is 13 residues. The germline V gene has CDR1 SNHLY and CDR2 FYNNEI. Trimming left V 7 bases short and J 2 bases short, with 12 bases between. This CDR3 is CASTPGQTYEQYF. In DNA, the CDR3 is TGTGCCAGCACCCCAGGACAGACCTACGAGCAGTACTTC.

Only a few counts were recorded for this clonotype. The V gene is TRBV5-1, the J gene TRBJ2-7; 10 bases match TRBD2. Germline values: CDR1 SGHRS, CDR2 YFSETQ. The CDR3 runs to 15 residues. V shed 2 bases, J shed 2 bases, and the junction held 4 bases outside the gene matches. The CDR3 region has the DNA TGCGCCAGCAGCTTCGCCGGGACTAGCGCCTACGAGCAGTACTTC. Translated: CASSFAGTSAYEQYF.

The chain combines TRBV5-1 with TRBJ2-2, with 7 bases matching TRBD2. The CDR3 is 17 residues long. Germline CDR1 and CDR2: SGHRS and YFSETQ. V was clipped by 1 base and J by 4 bases; unmatched bases: 10. The DNA for the CDR3 is TGCGCCAGCAGCTTGAAGGGACTACAGTTTTTCACCGGGGAGCTGTTTTTT. This codes for CASSLKGLQFFTGELFF. Combining the CDR3 with reference TRBV5-1 and TRBJ2-2 gives the whole variable domain KAGVTQTPRYLIKTRGQQVTLSCSPISGHRSVSWYQQTPGQGLQFLFEYFSETQRNKGNFPGRFSGRQFSNSRSEMNVSTLELGDSALYLCASSLKGLQFFTGELFFGEGSRLTVL.

A few counts support this clonotype. This chain connects TRBV4-1 to TRBJ1-5; D gene uncertain. V lost 2 bases and J 8 bases, leaving 10 bases between the germline ends. The CDR3 consists of 13 residues. CDR1 MGHRA and CDR2 YSYEKL come from the germline V gene. This chain's CDR3 is CASSQHPRKPQHF. The DNA of the CDR3 is TGCGCCAGCAGCCAACACCCCAGGAAGCCCCAGCATTTT.

This clonotype turned up a few times. The chain joins TRBV27 to TRBJ2-1, with 9 bases aligning to TRBD1. V was clipped by 3 bases and J by 6 bases; unmatched bases: 6. This CDR3 has 15 residues. CDR1 and CDR2 (germline): MNHEY, SMNVEV (reference sequence). The chain's CDR3 is CASSFRTGVANEQFF. For the CDR3, the DNA is TGTGCCAGCAGTTTCCGGACAGGGGTAGCCAATGAGCAGTTCTTC.

This rearrangement joins TRBV7-8 to TRBJ2-7; either TRBD1 or TRBD2 may supply D (6 bases each). V lost 5 bases, J lost 6 bases, and 20 bases lay in between. Germline V lookup: CDR1 SGHVS, CDR2 FQNEAQ. The length of the CDR3 is 15 residues. The CDR3 here is CASSPPGGPLPEQYF. The CDR3 nucleotides are TGTGCCAGCAGCCCGCCCGGGGGCCCCCTACCCGAGCAGTACTTC.

This clonotype turned up a few times. J is TRBJ2-6 and V is TRBV27, with 7 bases aligning to TRBD2. Germline CDR1 reads MNHEY; CDR2 reads SMNVEV (reference sequence). With 2 bases clipped from V and 1 base from J, the junction kept 5 bases outside the gene matches. The CDR3 extends over 17 amino acids. The CDR3 reads CASSLAGAFSGANVLTF. Here the CDR3 DNA reads TGTGCCAGCAGTTTAGCGGGAGCCTTTTCTGGGGCCAACGTCCTGACTTTC.

This clonotype was observed a few times. The rearrangement joins TRBV6-1 to TRBJ2-1; D gene unclear. CDR3 size: 15 residues. Germline V CDR1 and CDR2: MNHNS, SASEGT. Trimming took 8 bases from V and 6 from J, leaving 20 bases between them. DNA of the CDR3: TGTGCCAGCGCCCATGGGGTCCGGGTAGTCAATGAGCAGTTCTTC. Residues: CASAHGVRVVNEQFF.

The J gene is TRBJ2-2, the V gene TRBV7-6, with 7 bases matching TRBD1. Per the germline V gene, CDR1 is SGHVS and CDR2 is FNYEAQ. The CDR3 runs 18 residues. After removal of 5 bases from V and 1 base from J, the junction contained 13 bases not matched to a gene. CDR3 nucleotides: TGTGCCAGCAGCCAGCCCTTTAGGGCAGGGGGGAACACCGGGGAGCTGTTTTTT. Encoded protein: CASSQPFRAGGNTGELFF.

This clonotype was counted many times. The gene calls are TRBV15 and TRBJ2-7; TRBD1 aligns across 8 bases. The CDR3 runs 15 residues. Per the germline V gene, CDR1 is LNHNV and CDR2 is YYDKDF (reference sequence). V was pared by 0 bases and J by 4 bases, with 5 bases of the junction left unmatched. DNA of the CDR3: TGTGCCACCAGCAGAGATAGAACAGGGGGGTACGAGCAGTACTTC. It translates to CATSRDRTGGYEQYF.

This clonotype was observed a few times. V is TRBV25-1 and J is TRBJ2-3; 8 nucleotides align to TRBD2. CDR3 length: 15 amino acids. With 8 bases clipped from V and 5 bases from J, the junction kept 12 bases outside the gene matches. The germline CDR1 and CDR2 sequences are MGHDK and SYGVNS. The chain's CDR3 is CASGPRAGVIDTQYF. DNA for the CDR3: TGTGCCAGCGGACCCCGAGCGGGAGTAATAGATACGCAGTATTTT.

This chain joins TRBV12-3 or TRBV12-4 and TRBJ2-1, with D possibly matching TRBD2 (5 bases). This CDR3 has 15 amino acids. Trimming took off 7 bases at V and 8 bases at J, with 21 bases between the two ends. CDR3 amino acids: CASTDGVLVVHEQFF. CDR3 DNA sequence: TGTGCCAGCACCGACGGGGTACTAGTAGTCCATGAGCAGTTCTTC.

The V call is TRBV3-1, the J call TRBJ2-7, with D perhaps assigned TRBD1 or TRBD2 (5 bases each). Looked up from germline, CDR1 is LGHDT and CDR2 is YNNKEL (reference sequence). V was trimmed by 10 bases and J by 6 bases, leaving 16 bases between them. CDR3 size: 12 residues. The CDR3 sequence is CATRDLRGEQYF. The CDR3 coding sequence is TGTGCCACCCGGGACCTACGGGGCGAGCAGTACTTC.

The rearrangement joins TRBV28 to TRBJ2-3; TRBD2 aligns across 7 bases. This CDR3 has 14 amino acids. Germline trimming cut 4 bases from V and 4 bases from J; bases unmatched to any gene: 5. Germline loops: CDR1 MDHEN, CDR2 SYDVKM. The CDR3 here is CASSSHGRADTQYF. For the CDR3, the DNA is TGTGCCAGCAGTTCCCATGGGAGGGCAGATACGCAGTATTTT.

The chain uses TRBV19 and TRBJ1-3; D is unclear. CDR3 length: 16 residues. The germline V gene encodes CDR1 LNHDA and CDR2 SQIVND (reference sequence). V shed 9 bases and J shed 0 bases, with 18 bases lying between them. CDR3 nucleotide sequence: TGTGCCAGCCGGCCCCCGGGCAGCCGCTCTGGAAACACCATATATTTT. Its translation: CASRPPGSRSGNTIYF.

The rearrangement uses TRBV12-3 or TRBV12-4 and TRBJ2-5; D perhaps matches TRBD2 (5 bases). The CDR3 runs 14 residues. The ends were cut back, 6 bases at V and 5 bases at J, with 16 bases in the middle. The CDR3, as DNA: TGTGCCAGCAGCCCAGACGGGGTAGGGGAGACCCAGTACTTC. It translates to CASSPDGVGETQYF.